The rows below give T cell receptor beta chains drawn from one sample of a study of T cells in narcolepsy. The assay was immunoSEQ multiplex PCR, and TCRdb's table has in-frame clones only and misses some. The sample lists some 30,000 clones, about 89% occurring once. Sequencing was carried out using memory (CD45RA-) CD4+ T cells from blood. Every receptor here comes from a human donor in good health. CDR3s include the opening cysteine and the closing phenylalanine or tryptophan. Fields, in order: D gene, V gene, J gene, CDR3 protein, CDR3 DNA. D genes are given only for firm matches.

>TRBD2|TRBV18|TRBJ2-7
CASSPSGTSGENLYEQYF
TGTGCCAGCTCACCCTCCGGGACTAGCGGGGAGAATCTCTACGAGCAGTACTTC
>NA|TRBV5-1|TRBJ1-2
CASSLGTVILYGYTF
TGCGCCAGCAGCTTGGGGACAGTCATCCTCTATGGCTACACCTTC
>TRBD2|TRBV15|TRBJ2-7
CATSRDDGRSGEQYF
TGTGCCACCAGCAGAGACGACGGGAGGAGTGGCGAGCAGTACTTC
>TRBD1|TRBV7-8|TRBJ1-2
CASSQEWSLRDRANYGYTF
TGTGCCAGCAGCCAGGAGTGGAGTTTGCGGGACAGGGCTAACTATGGCTACACCTTC
>NA|TRBV19|TRBJ2-1
CASSIRAGTDNEQFF
TGTGCCAGTAGCATAAGGGCGGGAACAGACAATGAGCAGTTCTTC
>NA|TRBV5-1|TRBJ2-3
CASSLVQRTDTQYF
TGCGCCAGCAGCTTGGTCCAGAGAACAGATACGCAGTATTTT
>NA|TRBV7-2|TRBJ1-1
CASSLDRWNTEAFF
TGTGCCAGCAGCTTAGACCGATGGAACACTGAAGCTTTCTTT
>TRBD1|TRBV30|TRBJ1-4
CAWSVLQGAMEKLFF
TGTGCCTGGAGTGTACTGCAGGGGGCTATGGAAAAACTGTTTTTT
>NA|TRBV7-9|TRBJ1-2
CASSPPWGVGYGYTF
TGTGCCAGCAGCCCCCCCTGGGGGGTGGGATATGGCTACACCTTC
>NA|TRBV28|TRBJ2-3
CASSRTLYGAYF
TGTGCCAGCAGCCGCACTCTATATGGGGCGTATTTT
>NA|TRBV11-2|TRBJ1-1
CASSSGTRGWTEAFF
TGTGCCAGCAGCTCGGGAACGAGGGGTTGGACTGAAGCTTTCTTT
>NA|TRBV2|TRBJ2-3
CASSGGRDFTDTQYF
TGTGCCAGCAGTGGTGGGAGAGATTTCACAGATACGCAGTATTTT
>NA|TRBV18|TRBJ1-1
CASSRAWDTEAFF
TGTGCCAGCTCACGGGCCTGGGACACTGAAGCTTTCTTT